The clone carrying this T cell receptor beta chain was recorded a few times. Trimming stripped 3 bases from V and 6 bases from J, with 14 bases between. This CDR3 is 14 amino acids long. From germline, CDR1 is MNHEY and CDR2 SVGAGI. These data are taken from a study of blood T cell repertoires in COVID-19. The assay was immunoSEQ multiplex PCR, and TCRdb's table has in-frame clones only and misses some. Of roughly 250,000 clones listed, 85% to 90% are singletons. This receptor was identified in a woman aged 18 to 35 who had recovered from COVID-19. The V call is TRBV6-5, the J call TRBJ1-1; TRBD1 might be the D (6 bases). Sequencing was performed on PBMCs or T cells enriched from blood (not recorded which). The CDR3: CASSYLTGTPEAFF. In DNA form, the CDR3 reads TGTGCCAGCAGTTATCTTACAGGGACCCCTGAAGCTTTCTTT.